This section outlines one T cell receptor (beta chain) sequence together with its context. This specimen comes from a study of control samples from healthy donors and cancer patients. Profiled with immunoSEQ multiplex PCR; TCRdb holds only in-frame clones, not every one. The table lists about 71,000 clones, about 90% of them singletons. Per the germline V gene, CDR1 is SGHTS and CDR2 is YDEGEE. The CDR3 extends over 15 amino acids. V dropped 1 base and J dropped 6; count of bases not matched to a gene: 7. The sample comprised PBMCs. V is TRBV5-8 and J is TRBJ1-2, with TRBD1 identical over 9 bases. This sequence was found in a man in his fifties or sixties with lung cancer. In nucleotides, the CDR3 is TGTGCCAGCAGCTTGTCTTACAGGGGGCGAAATGGCTACACCTTC. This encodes CASSLSYRGRNGYTF.